This T cell receptor beta chain was captured in a study of T-cell memory formation after mild COVID-19. Study context: TCR clustering was largely donor specific.

This clonotype was found a few times. The CDR3 sequence is 16 residues long. Looked up from germline, CDR1 is SEHNR and CDR2 is FQNEAQ (reference sequence). V was pared by 4 bases and J by 1 base, with 16 bases between. TCRdb ran MiXCR on the 5' RACE reads and lists one entry per CDR3 protein. This table has fewer than 110,000 distinct CDR3 sequences, 13% to 15% appearing once. The sequence came from a man aged 18 to 35 who had mild COVID-19 (a few samples of this study predate the infection). Cell type and time point are not known. The sequenced material came from PBMCs or a T cell subset sorted from them (not recorded which). J is TRBJ2-5 and V is TRBV7-9; D tentatively fits TRBD1 or TRBD2 (5 bases each). The chain's CDR3 is CASSSPLGESQETQYF. In DNA, the CDR3 is TGTGCCAGCAGCTCCCCCTTGGGGGAGTCCCAAGAGACCCAGTACTTC.